These 25 T cell receptor beta chains were sequenced from one sample in a study of graft-versus-host responses after intestinal transplantation. TCRdb keeps only in-frame clones here, not all; method: immunoSEQ multiplex PCR. The sample includes about 85,000 clones, around 84% of them seen just once. Their recognized antigens are unknown. This sample comprised unstimulated CD4+ T cells sorted from spleen or lymph node cells, obtained before intestinal transplant. These receptor sequences come from a human donor who received an intestinal transplant.

V and J are TRBV6-1 and TRBJ2-7; 12 positions agree with TRBD2. The trim removed 4 bases at V and 2 bases at J, leaving 0 bases unmatched. Per germline, CDR1 MNHNS and CDR2 SASEGT. The CDR3 runs 14 residues. CDR3 nucleotide sequence: TGTGCCAGCAGTGGGACTAGCGGGGCCTACGAGCAGTACTTC. It yields the protein CASSGTSGAYEQYF.

V is TRBV28 and J is TRBJ2-1, with 7 bases lining up with TRBD1. Germline V lookup: CDR1 MDHEN, CDR2 SYDVKM. The CDR3 is 13 residues long. The V gene end was trimmed by 3 bases and the J gene end by 9 bases; junction bases not matched to a gene: 5. CDR3 loop: CASSFPNRGEQFF. In nucleotides, the CDR3 is TGTGCCAGCAGTTTCCCAAACAGGGGTGAGCAGTTCTTC.

The chain couples TRBV9 to TRBJ1-3; 9 nucleotides line up with TRBD1. CDR1 and CDR2 (germline): SGDLS, YYNGEE. V was pared by 3 bases and J by 8 bases, with 3 bases of the junction left unmatched. The CDR3 runs 13 residues. The CDR3 sequence: CASSGQGVDTIYF. CDR3 coding DNA: TGTGCCAGCAGCGGACAGGGGGTGGACACCATATATTTT. Combining the CDR3 with reference TRBV9 and TRBJ1-3 gives the whole variable domain DSGVTQTPKHLITATGQRVTLRCSPRSGDLSVYWYQQSLDQGLQFLIQYYNGEERAKGNILERFSAQQFPDLHSELNLSSLELGDSALYFCASSGQGVDTIYFGEGSWLTVV.

The chain carries TRBV21-1 and TRBJ2-5; the table names TRBD1, a call not compared with the DNA. TRBV21-1 is a known pseudogene. The CDR3 sequence is 17 residues long. The CDR3 sequence is CVAPRPQGSPYQETQYF. The CDR3 region has the DNA TGTGTCGCACCACGGCCCCAGGGGTCCCCGTACCAAGAGACCCAGTACTTC.

The chain combines TRBV9 with TRBJ1-6; D gene uncertain. The CDR3 is made up of 13 amino acids. Germline V lookup: CDR1 SGDLS, CDR2 YYNGEE. V dropped 0 bases and J dropped 7 bases, with 5 bases sitting between them. The CDR3 region is CASSVDENSPLHF. The CDR3 bases are TGTGCCAGCAGCGTAGACGAGAATTCACCCCTCCACTTT.

The chain is built from TRBV5-1 and TRBJ2-5, with 9 bases that match TRBD2. Unmatched junction bases numbered 15, after V lost 4 bases and J lost 5 bases. This CDR3 comprises 17 residues. The germline V gene encodes CDR1 SGHRS and CDR2 YFSETQ. CDR3 nucleotides: TGCGCCAGCAGCCTGGGCGGTAGCGGGAGATGGGGGGAGACCCAGTACTTC. It yields the protein CASSLGGSGRWGETQYF.

The rearrangement uses TRBV4-1 and TRBJ1-4; 9 bases fit TRBD1. This CDR3 has 15 residues. Per germline, CDR1 MGHRA and CDR2 YSYEKL. Trimming at V came to 2 bases and at J to 6 bases, leaving 4 bases not matched to a gene. Here the CDR3 reads CASSQPGQGYEKLFF. For the CDR3, the DNA is TGCGCCAGCAGCCAACCGGGACAGGGTTATGAAAAACTGTTTTTT.

This clone showed up just once. This chain connects TRBV4-1 to TRBJ2-5; possible D gene TRBD2, 5 bases. The CDR3 has 16 amino acids. From germline, CDR1 is MGHRA and CDR2 YSYEKL. The germline V and J ends were trimmed by 0 bases and 2 bases, with 13 bases remaining between them. CDR3 loop: CASSQEGRALQETQYF. In DNA, the CDR3 is TGCGCCAGCAGCCAAGAAGGGAGAGCCTTACAAGAGACCCAGTACTTC.

This clone was observed a few times. The rearrangement uses TRBV6-5 and TRBJ2-3; no definite D call. This CDR3 comprises 14 residues. The germline V and J ends were trimmed by 5 bases and 2 bases, with 11 bases remaining between them. Germline CDR1 and CDR2: MNHEY and SVGAGI. The CDR3 region has the DNA TGTGCCAGCAGTGCGGTTAAAGCCACAGATACGCAGTATTTT. This sequence encodes CASSAVKATDTQYF.

The genes are TRBV7-6 and TRBJ2-3; D is ambiguous. CDR1 and CDR2 from the germline V gene are SGHVS and FNYEAQ. The V end was cut by 0 bases, the J end by 1 base, with 5 bases between. The CDR3 sequence is 14 residues long. In DNA form, the CDR3 reads TGTGCCAGCAGCTTAGCGGCCCGCACAGATACGCAGTATTTT. It encodes CASSLAARTDTQYF.

This chain links TRBV5-1 with TRBJ2-2; 7 nucleotides match TRBD2. The CDR3 is made up of 16 amino acids. The V gene's germline CDR1 is SGHRS and CDR2 YFSETQ. The junction had 14 bases not matched to a gene; V was cut back by 4 bases and J by 8 bases. CDR3 bases: TGCGCCAGCAGCCTACCACTAGCGAGGGGAGATGGGGAGCTGTTTTTT. Translation: CASSLPLARGDGELFF.

This chain uses TRBV6-1 with TRBJ2-1; the D is unclear. CDR3 length: 12 residues. Per germline, CDR1 MNHNS and CDR2 SASEGT. Trimming took 4 bases from V and 5 from J, leaving 6 bases between them. The CDR3, as DNA: TGTGCCAGCAGTGCCCCAAACAATGAGCAGTTCTTC. This gives the protein CASSAPNNEQFF.

This clone was counted a single time. The genes are TRBV19 and TRBJ1-6; D is perhaps TRBD1 (5 bases). Trimming cost V 4 bases and J 7 bases, with 17 bases left between them. Germline loops: CDR1 LNHDA, CDR2 SQIVND (reference sequence). There are 16 residues in the CDR3. The CDR3 DNA follows: TGTGCCAGTAGTAGGGGGGGGAGCAGAGAGAATTCACCCCTCCACTTT. Its protein product is CASSRGGSRENSPLHF.

The chain carries TRBV2 and TRBJ1-4; D not resolved. Germline lookup yields CDR1 SNHLY and CDR2 FYNNEI. V lost 6 bases to trimming and J lost 0 bases, with 5 bases between them. The CDR3 covers 13 residues. The CDR3 loop is CASRYATNEKLFF. In nucleotides, the CDR3 is TGTGCCAGCAGATATGCAACTAATGAAAAACTGTTTTTT. Full variable domain (outside the CDR3, taken from reference TRBV2 and TRBJ1-4): EPEVTQTPSHQVTQMGQEVILRCVPISNHLYFYWYRQILGQKVEFLVSFYNNEISEKSEIFDDQFSVERPDGSNFTLKIRSTKLEDSAMYFCASRYATNEKLFFGSGTQLSVL.

The chain links TRBV19 to TRBJ2-5; D possibly corresponds to TRBD2 (5 bases). V was shortened by 4 bases and J by 5 bases, with 8 bases between the two germline ends. The CDR3 is 12 amino acids. Germline CDR1 reads LNHDA; CDR2 reads SQIVND (reference sequence). The CDR3 region has the DNA TGTGCCAGTAGTACGCGCGGGGAGACCCAGTACTTC. This translates into CASSTRGETQYF.

The rearrangement links TRBV6-5 to TRBJ2-7; D unresolved. The CDR3 has 15 amino acids. The V end lost 0 bases, the J end lost 1 base, and 10 bases lay between the germline ends. From germline, CDR1 is MNHEY and CDR2 SVGAGI. CDR3 DNA sequence: TGTGCCAGCAGTTACTCGAGCGCTTATTCCTACGAGCAGTACTTC. Translating it yields CASSYSSAYSYEQYF.

This rearrangement joins TRBV28 to TRBJ2-1; 14 nucleotides line up with TRBD2. Germline lookup yields CDR1 MDHEN and CDR2 SYDVKM. The CDR3 covers 16 residues. After removal of 5 bases from V and 8 bases from J, the junction contained 8 bases not matched to a gene. The CDR3 sequence: CASSPLGTSGSYEQFF. DNA of the CDR3: TGTGCCAGCAGTCCCCTGGGGACTAGCGGGAGCTATGAGCAGTTCTTC.

This clone was observed a single time. This CDR3 is also generated by other DNA sequences in the sample. The V and J genes are TRBV9 and TRBJ1-1; no clear D gene. CDR1 is SGDLS and CDR2 is YYNGEE in the germline V gene. V was trimmed by 0 bases and J by 0 bases, leaving 3 bases between them. The CDR3 covers 13 residues. In DNA form, the CDR3 reads TGTGCCAGCAGCGTAGCAATGAACACTGAAGCTTTCTTT. This encodes CASSVAMNTEAFF.

This chain joins TRBV29-1 and TRBJ2-5; 8 bases fit TRBD2. The CDR3 runs to 13 residues. CDR1 is SQVTM and CDR2 is ANQGSEA in the germline V gene. The V segment lost 6 bases and the J segment 5 bases; nucleotides outside the gene matches: 8. CDR3 protein: CSVQSGGSETQYF. CDR3 bases: TGCAGCGTACAGAGCGGGGGTTCGGAGACCCAGTACTTC.

V and J are TRBV6-1 and TRBJ2-5; maybe TRBD1 (5 bases). Germline lookup yields CDR1 MNHNS and CDR2 SASEGT. The V end lost 5 bases, the J end lost 5 bases, and 12 bases lay between the germline ends. CDR3 length: 13 residues. CDR3 bases: TGTGCCAGCAGTACAGGAGCGTGGGAGACCCAGTACTTC. Its protein is CASSTGAWETQYF.

This chain joins TRBV18 and TRBJ2-3; weak D call: TRBD1 (6 bases). The CDR3 totals 16 residues. Germline V lookup: CDR1 KGHSH, CDR2 LQKENI. Trimming cost V 2 bases and J 5 bases, with 17 bases left between them. CDR3 protein: CASSPIGQGSRDTQYF. In DNA, the CDR3 is TGTGCCAGCTCACCAATTGGGCAGGGGAGTAGAGATACGCAGTATTTT.

V gene TRBV10-1 combines with J gene TRBJ2-3, with 8 nucleotides matching TRBD1. CDR1 is WNHNN, CDR2 SYGVQD, per germline (reference sequence). Trimming took 0 bases from V and 5 from J; bases not matched to a gene: 7. The length of the CDR3 is 16 residues. The CDR3 region has the DNA TGCGCCAGCAGTGAGTCGTGGCAGGGGGCAGGAGATACGCAGTATTTT. It translates to CASSESWQGAGDTQYF.

The genes are TRBV5-1 and TRBJ1-6; 7 bases line up with TRBD1. Germline loops: CDR1 SGHRS, CDR2 YFSETQ. The V and J ends lost 1 base and 6 bases, in that order; junction bases with no gene match: 7. The CDR3 is 16 residues long. CDR3 residues: CASSLKKGTVNSPLHF. The CDR3 nucleotides are TGCGCCAGCAGCTTGAAGAAGGGGACAGTTAATTCACCCCTCCACTTT. Looking up the rest from reference TRBV5-1 and TRBJ1-6 gives the full variable domain: KAGVTQTPRYLIKTRGQQVTLSCSPISGHRSVSWYQQTPGQGLQFLFEYFSETQRNKGNFPGRFSGRQFSNSRSEMNVSTLELGDSALYLCASSLKKGTVNSPLHFGNGTRLTVT.

This chain uses TRBV5-4 with TRBJ1-1; 10 positions match TRBD1. Germline assignment: CDR1 SGHNT and CDR2 YYREEE (reference sequence). Germline trimming cut 1 base from V and 0 bases from J; bases unmatched to any gene: 6. The CDR3 contains 17 residues. The CDR3 loop reads CASSLPRTGGMNTEAFF. The DNA of the CDR3 is TGTGCCAGCAGCTTGCCCCGGACAGGGGGGATGAACACTGAAGCTTTCTTT.

The chain couples TRBV11-3 to TRBJ2-7, with 15 bases lining up with TRBD2. V was pared by 5 bases and J by 4 bases, with 3 bases of the junction left unmatched. CDR1 is SGHNT, CDR2 YENEEA, per germline. The CDR3 sequence is 15 residues long. CDR3 DNA: TGTGCCAGCAGCCCAGGGACTAGCGGGAGGTACGAGCAGTACTTC. Amino acid sequence: CASSPGTSGRYEQYF.